Below are 12 T cell receptor beta chains sequenced from a single sample in a study of T cells after yellow fever vaccination. TCRdb called the 5' RACE reads again in MiXCR, with one record for every CDR3 protein. The sample consists of 45,000 to 75,000 distinct CDR3 sequences, 5% to 6.5% of them appearing once. The specimen was PBMCs, either bulk or a sorted T-cell subset (CD4+, CD8+, memory, or dextramer-sorted; not recorded which), collected on the day of the yellow fever booster vaccination. The receptors shown here come from a man aged 18-30 years who received the YFV17D yellow fever vaccine.

This clonotype was seen at least ten times. The rearrangement joins TRBV12-3 or TRBV12-4 to TRBJ2-2; D is possibly TRBD1 (6 bases). The V and J ends lost 7 bases and 4 bases respectively, with 19 bases between them. The CDR3 sequence is 16 residues long. The CDR3 here is CASNYIGGLTTGELFF. The CDR3 region has the DNA TGTGCCAGCAATTACATTGGGGGCCTTACCACCGGGGAGCTGTTTTTT.

This clonotype occurred many times. The chain uses TRBV20-1 and TRBJ2-7, with D unclear. With 6 bases removed from V and 0 bases from J, the gap between germline ends came to 15 bases. This CDR3 contains 14 residues. The V gene's germline CDR1 is DFQATT and CDR2 SNEGSKA (reference sequence). The CDR3 coding sequence is TGCAGTGCCACTCGGGTGCTGAGCTCCTACGAGCAGTACTTC. It yields the protein CSATRVLSSYEQYF.

This clonotype came up a few times. The gene calls are TRBV15 and TRBJ1-5, with a tentative D call TRBD1 (5 bases). The germline V gene has CDR1 LNHNV and CDR2 YYDKDF (reference sequence). V dropped 3 bases and J dropped 4 bases, with 10 bases sitting between them. CDR3 length equals 14 residues. CDR3 bases: TGTGCCACCAGCAGGGGGACCGCAAATCAGCCCCAGCATTTT. Residues: CATSRGTANQPQHF.

Many counts were recorded for this clonotype. This chain connects TRBV7-2 to TRBJ2-5; 8 bases agree with TRBD1. CDR3 size: 17 residues. J lost 4 bases, V lost 7 bases, and 17 bases had no gene match. CDR1 and CDR2 from the germline V gene are SGHTA and FQGNSA. The CDR3: CASTLVPETGARETQYF. The CDR3 DNA is TGTGCCAGCACCCTTGTTCCCGAGACAGGGGCTCGAGAGACCCAGTACTTC.

This clonotype was seen many times. This chain uses TRBV4-1 with TRBJ2-2; D possibly corresponds to TRBD1 (6 bases). This CDR3 region has 18 residues. Trimming cost V 3 bases and J 0 bases, with 17 bases left between them. CDR1 is MGHRA, CDR2 YSYEKL, per germline. The CDR3 loop reads CASSHEDSGLPNTGELFF. In DNA, the CDR3 is TGCGCCAGCAGCCACGAGGACAGTGGGTTGCCGAACACCGGGGAGCTGTTTTTT.

This clonotype was found many times. The CDR3 bases are TGCGCCAGCAGCACGACAGGAGCCAAAAACATTCAGTACTTC. The encoded protein is CASSTTGAKNIQYF. V is TRBV4-3 and J is TRBJ2-4; weak D call: TRBD1 (6 bases). With 5 bases removed from V and 0 bases from J, the gap between germline ends came to 8 bases. From germline, CDR1 is LGHNA and CDR2 YSLEER. The CDR3 totals 14 residues.

This chain connects TRBV4-1 to TRBJ1-6; D might be TRBD1 (6 bases). The V and J ends lost 3 bases and 0 bases respectively, with 21 bases between them. CDR3 length: 20 residues. Per germline, CDR1 MGHRA and CDR2 YSYEKL. The CDR3 sequence: CASSQRRGTGSSSYNSPLHF. CDR3 DNA sequence: TGCGCCAGCAGCCAGCGCCGCGGAACAGGGTCGAGCTCCTATAATTCACCCCTCCACTTT.

This chain connects TRBV5-1 to TRBJ1-1; a weak D match, TRBD1 (6 bases). CDR3 length equals 14 residues. Trimming stripped 0 bases from V and 3 bases from J, with 9 bases between. Germline V gene lookup returns CDR1 SGHRS and CDR2 YFSETQ. In nucleotides, the CDR3 is TGCGCCAGCAGCTTGGCCGCAGGGGACACTGAAGCTTTCTTT. It translates to CASSLAAGDTEAFF.

The V and J genes are TRBV4-1 and TRBJ1-4; D unresolved. Looked up from germline, CDR1 is MGHRA and CDR2 is YSYEKL. Trimming removed 1 base at V and 0 bases at J, with 6 bases between. The CDR3 contains 15 residues. The DNA of the CDR3 is TGCGCCAGCAGCCAAGGCAGGACAACTAATGAAAAACTGTTTTTT. This gives the protein CASSQGRTTNEKLFF.

In this sample, this clonotype turned up many times. The CDR3 is CASSLWAGSSYNEQFF. The CDR3 coding sequence is TGTGCCAGCAGTTTATGGGCGGGGAGCTCCTACAATGAGCAGTTCTTC. The chain combines TRBV27 with TRBJ2-1, with D possibly being TRBD2 (6 bases). V was clipped by 1 base and J by 0 bases, with 10 bases between them. From germline, CDR1 is MNHEY and CDR2 SMNVEV (reference sequence). This CDR3 spans 16 amino acids.

In this sample, this clonotype turned up a few times. The genes are TRBV6-5 and TRBJ1-4; 9 bases agree with TRBD1. Germline V gene sequence: CDR1 MNHEY, CDR2 SVGAGI. With 5 bases clipped from V and 7 bases from J, the junction kept 5 bases outside the gene matches. This CDR3 comprises 14 residues. CDR3 bases: TGTGCCAGCAGTCAACAGGGGGCTGCTGAAAAACTGTTTTTT. The encoded protein is CASSQQGAAEKLFF.

The sample holds many counts of this clonotype. The chain links TRBV20-1 to TRBJ2-7, with TRBD1 as a possible D gene (5 bases). The CDR3 spans 16 residues. Trimming left V 5 bases short and J 3 bases short, with 23 bases between. Germline V gene data show CDR1 as DFQATT and CDR2 as SNEGSKA (reference sequence). The DNA for the CDR3 is TGCAGTGCTCGAGGCGTTCAGGGTCGTGACGTCTACGAGCAGTACTTC. Amino acids: CSARGVQGRDVYEQYF.